This passage covers 29 T cell receptor beta chains from one sample sequenced in a study of STAT5B mutations in CD4+ large granular lymphocyte leukemia. Clones were sequenced by immunoSEQ multiplex PCR, and TCRdb holds only the in-frame ones, with some missing. The table shows roughly 36,000 clones, with 69% occurring only once. Sequenced: CD4+ T cells from blood buffy coats. These receptors originate from a human donor in good health.

V usage is TRBV29-1 and J usage is TRBJ1-2; D gene uncertain. CDR3 length equals 12 residues. The V end was cut by 5 bases, the J end by 7 bases, with 14 bases between. Germline CDR1 and CDR2: SQVTM and ANQGSEA. The CDR3 region has the DNA TGCAGCGTTACGGACGGCCTGGTTGGCTACACCTTC. Amino acid sequence: CSVTDGLVGYTF.

The V gene is TRBV5-1, the J gene TRBJ1-6, with TRBD1 as a possible D gene (5 bases). The CDR3 runs to 13 residues. The germline gives CDR1 SGHRS, CDR2 YFSETQ. V shed 5 bases and J shed 5 bases, with 8 bases lying between them. CDR3 DNA sequence: TGCGCCAGCAGACAGGAGAATAATTCACCCCTCCACTTT. Translation gives CASRQENNSPLHF. Looking up the rest from reference TRBV5-1 and TRBJ1-6 gives the full variable domain: KAGVTQTPRYLIKTRGQQVTLSCSPISGHRSVSWYQQTPGQGLQFLFEYFSETQRNKGNFPGRFSGRQFSNSRSEMNVSTLELGDSALYLCASRQENNSPLHFGNGTRLTVT.

The gene calls are TRBV15 and TRBJ1-2; no firm D call. Germline-derived CDR1 and CDR2 are LNHNV and YYDKDF (reference sequence). V was cut by 0 bases and J by 8 bases, with 10 bases left in between. The CDR3 totals 13 residues. CDR3: CATSRDLLWGYTF. The CDR3 DNA reads TGTGCCACCAGCAGAGATCTTCTATGGGGCTACACCTTC.

The chain recombines TRBV30 with TRBJ2-3; possible D gene TRBD2, 6 bases. Germline V gene sequence: CDR1 GTSNPN, CDR2 SVGIG (reference sequence). V was clipped by 0 bases and J by 1 base, with 8 bases between them. The CDR3 spans 14 residues. CDR3 sequence reads: CAWSVVAGTDTQYF. DNA of the CDR3: TGTGCCTGGAGTGTGGTAGCGGGCACAGATACGCAGTATTTT.

A remark on this clone: The sample contains more than one DNA sequence encoding this CDR3. The CDR3 loop is CASSRQPGSYEQYF. The CDR3, as DNA: TGCGCCAGCAGCAGGCAACCGGGGTCCTACGAGCAGTACTTC. The J gene is TRBJ2-7, the V gene TRBV5-1, with D possibly matching TRBD2 (5 bases). Trimming left V 4 bases short and J 1 base short, with 12 bases between. The CDR3 covers 14 residues. Germline assignment: CDR1 SGHRS and CDR2 YFSETQ. Supplemented by reference TRBV5-1 and TRBJ2-7, the full variable domain reads KAGVTQTPRYLIKTRGQQVTLSCSPISGHRSVSWYQQTPGQGLQFLFEYFSETQRNKGNFPGRFSGRQFSNSRSEMNVSTLELGDSALYLCASSRQPGSYEQYFGPGTRLTVT.

The genes are TRBV28 and TRBJ1-1; perhaps TRBD1 as D (5 bases). This CDR3 is built from 13 residues. Trimming left V 2 bases short and J 5 bases short, with 9 bases between. Germline CDR1 is MDHEN and CDR2 is SYDVKM. CDR3: CASSLRGGTEAFF. The CDR3 DNA reads TGTGCCAGCAGTTTACGGGGGGGGACTGAAGCTTTCTTT.

V usage is TRBV7-9 and J usage is TRBJ1-2, with D perhaps matching TRBD1 (5 bases). Germline V gene lookup returns CDR1 SEHNR and CDR2 FQNEAQ (reference sequence). The CDR3 runs 14 residues. V was cut by 1 base and J by 3 bases, with 9 bases left in between. CDR3 DNA: TGTGCCAGCAGCTTAGGGGACCGCTACTATGGCTACACCTTC. Amino acid sequence: CASSLGDRYYGYTF.

Comment on this clone: A junction boundary mismatches the germline segment, possibly from a read error. The rearrangement uses TRBV5-5 and TRBJ1-4; D ambiguous. Germline V gene lookup returns CDR1 SGHKS and CDR2 YYEKEE (reference sequence). This CDR3 region has 13 residues. In nucleotides, the CDR3 is TGTGCCTGCAGGCCTACCCCAAATGAAAAACTGTTTTTT. It translates to CACRPTPNEKLFF.

The chain couples TRBV7-2 to TRBJ1-5; possible D gene TRBD1, 6 bases. Trimming shortened V by 3 bases and J by 0 bases, and 12 bases separated the two germline ends. Germline-derived CDR1 and CDR2 are SGHTA and FQGNSA. The CDR3 has 16 residues. The chain's CDR3 is CASSLWTANSNQPQHF. The CDR3 DNA sequence: TGTGCCAGCAGCTTGTGGACAGCCAATAGCAATCAGCCCCAGCATTTT.

This clone was recorded a few times. The chain's CDR3 is CASSLRGGTQYF. The DNA for the CDR3 is TGTGCCAGCAGCTTAAGGGGTGGGACCCAGTACTTC. The rearrangement links TRBV7-2 to TRBJ2-5; D may be TRBD1 (5 bases). Germline CDR1 is SGHTA and CDR2 is FQGNSA. V shed 2 bases and J shed 7 bases, with 8 bases lying between them. CDR3 length equals 12 residues.

The V and J genes are TRBV6-1 and TRBJ2-7; a possible D gene is TRBD1 (5 bases). The V gene lost 4 bases and the J gene lost 6 bases, with 22 bases spanning the gap. Per the germline V gene, CDR1 is MNHNS and CDR2 is SASEGT. The CDR3 totals 16 residues. CDR3 DNA sequence: TGTGCCAGCAGTGGGCTTGGGGCCGATACATCCCCCGAGCAGTACTTC. It translates to CASSGLGADTSPEQYF.

The chain carries TRBV21-1 and TRBJ2-7; TRBD1, the D gene given by the table, was not confirmed from the DNA. TRBV21-1 counts as a pseudogene. The CDR3 consists of 15 residues. In DNA form, the CDR3 reads TGTGCCAGCAGCGCCCCGGGACAGGGAAAGTACGAGCAGTACTTC. This codes for CASSAPGQGKYEQYF.

V gene TRBV12-5 combines with J gene TRBJ2-7, with a tentative D call TRBD1 (6 bases). V gave up 6 bases and J gave up 2 bases, with 14 bases separating them. From germline, CDR1 is LGHNT and CDR2 FRNRAP. The CDR3 extends over 14 amino acids. The CDR3 loop is CASGPGVQPYEQYF. CDR3 DNA: TGTGCTAGTGGGCCAGGGGTCCAGCCCTACGAGCAGTACTTC.

The rearrangement uses TRBV7-9 and TRBJ1-6, with TRBD1 matching 8 bases. CDR1 and CDR2 (germline): SEHNR, FQNEAQ (reference sequence). The CDR3 is 16 amino acids. V was pared by 5 bases and J by 6 bases, with 9 bases of the junction left unmatched. CDR3 in DNA: TGTGCCAGCAGCCTGAAACACACAGGGGGTAATTCACCCCTCCACTTT. This encodes CASSLKHTGGNSPLHF.

A single count supports this clone. The chain combines TRBV5-1 with TRBJ2-7, with TRBD2 matching 8 bases. With 3 bases clipped from V and 5 bases from J, the junction kept 4 bases outside the gene matches. Germline CDR1 is SGHRS and CDR2 is YFSETQ. The CDR3 is 13 amino acids. The CDR3 loop is CASSSGTRHEQYF. The CDR3 bases are TGCGCCAGCAGCTCCGGGACTAGACACGAGCAGTACTTC. The full variable domain, with the rest looked up from reference TRBV5-1 and TRBJ2-7, is KAGVTQTPRYLIKTRGQQVTLSCSPISGHRSVSWYQQTPGQGLQFLFEYFSETQRNKGNFPGRFSGRQFSNSRSEMNVSTLELGDSALYLCASSSGTRHEQYFGPGTRLTVT.

There are a few counts of this clone. The V and J genes are TRBV30 and TRBJ1-2; D is possibly TRBD1 (5 bases). The CDR3 has 18 residues. Trimming took 6 bases from V and 1 from J, leaving 27 bases between them. Germline CDR1 and CDR2: GTSNPN and SVGIG (reference sequence). The CDR3 is CACPTKVRGNTFNYGYTF. CDR3 in DNA: TGTGCCTGTCCAACCAAGGTAAGGGGAAACACTTTTAACTATGGCTACACCTTC.

This chain uses TRBV5-1 with TRBJ1-2, with 9 nucleotides matching TRBD1. V was clipped by 0 bases and J by 1 base; unmatched bases: 4. Germline values: CDR1 SGHRS, CDR2 YFSETQ. The CDR3 loop spans 16 amino acids. The CDR3 nucleotides are TGCGCCAGCAGCTTGGAGGGACAGGGTGGTAACTATGGCTACACCTTC. It encodes CASSLEGQGGNYGYTF.

The chain employs TRBV7-9 and TRBJ1-1, with D unresolved. V dropped 1 base and J dropped 1 base, with 7 bases sitting between them. CDR1 is SEHNR, CDR2 FQNEAQ, per germline (reference sequence). This CDR3 contains 14 residues. CDR3: CASSLGAQNTEAFF. The CDR3 DNA reads as TGTGCCAGCAGCTTAGGAGCACAGAACACTGAAGCTTTCTTT.

The chain couples TRBV5-4 to TRBJ2-2, with D unresolved. Germline V CDR1 and CDR2: SGHNT, YYREEE (reference sequence). The CDR3 runs to 15 residues. The V end lost 0 bases, the J end lost 0 bases, and 6 bases lay between the germline ends. For the CDR3, the DNA is TGTGCCAGCAGCTTGGCTACCCCGAACACCGGGGAGCTGTTTTTT. Translating gives CASSLATPNTGELFF. Full variable domain (missing parts from reference TRBV5-4 and TRBJ2-2): ETGVTQSPTHLIKTRGQQVTLRCSSQSGHNTVSWYQQALGQGPQFIFQYYREEENGRGNFPPRFSGLQFPNYSSELNVNALELDDSALYLCASSLATPNTGELFFGEGSRLTVL.

This chain joins TRBV10-1 and TRBJ1-1; D gene uncertain. The V gene's germline CDR1 is WNHNN and CDR2 SYGVQD (reference sequence). V was trimmed by 0 bases and J by 3 bases, leaving 5 bases between them. This CDR3 has 13 amino acids. CDR3 DNA sequence: TGCGCCAGCAGTGAGTCGGTGGACACTGAAGCTTTCTTT. Translated, it gives CASSESVDTEAFF.

The rearrangement joins TRBV7-8 to TRBJ1-5, with 10 bases fitting TRBD1. This CDR3 is built from 16 residues. Trimming removed 2 bases from V and 7 bases from J; junction bases left unmatched: 8. Germline V gene sequence: CDR1 SGHVS, CDR2 FQNEAQ. As DNA, the CDR3 is TGTGCCAGCAGCTTATTGACAGGGGGCGCGAGACAGCCCCAGCATTTT. The encoded protein is CASSLLTGGARQPQHF.

The chain has TRBV30 and TRBJ1-1; possibly TRBD1 for D (6 bases). V was trimmed by 5 bases and J by 1 base, leaving 14 bases between them. Germline lookup yields CDR1 GTSNPN and CDR2 SVGIG (reference sequence). This CDR3 region has 14 residues. CDR3 loop: CAWRYRDANTEAFF. The CDR3 DNA reads as TGTGCCTGGCGTTACAGGGACGCGAACACTGAAGCTTTCTTT.

This clone was picked up a small number of times. The rearrangement joins TRBV2 to TRBJ2-7; D call uncertain. Trimming cost V 8 bases and J 5 bases, with 16 bases left between them. Germline V gene data show CDR1 as SNHLY and CDR2 as FYNNEI. The CDR3 totals 13 residues. The CDR3 reads CASRTNIRDEQYF. DNA of the CDR3: TGTGCCAGCCGGACCAACATTAGGGACGAGCAGTACTTC. Together with reference TRBV2 and TRBJ2-7, the CDR3 gives the full variable domain: EPEVTQTPSHQVTQMGQEVILRCVPISNHLYFYWYRQILGQKVEFLVSFYNNEISEKSEIFDDQFSVERPDGSNFTLKIRSTKLEDSAMYFCASRTNIRDEQYFGPGTRLTVT.

The chain has TRBV2 and TRBJ1-2; TRBD1 might be the D (5 bases). This CDR3 is 12 amino acids long. Germline CDR1 reads SNHLY; CDR2 reads FYNNEI. Trimming removed 4 bases at V and 8 bases at J, with 11 bases between. In nucleotides, the CDR3 is TGTGCCAGCAGTGTATCGGGACCCGGCTACACCTTC. Translated, it gives CASSVSGPGYTF.

CDR3 nucleotide sequence: TGCAGTGCCCCCTTGCAGCGTGGCTACACCTTC. Its protein is CSAPLQRGYTF. This chain joins TRBV20-1 and TRBJ1-2; no clear D. CDR1 and CDR2 from the germline V gene are DFQATT and SNEGSKA (reference sequence). The CDR3 covers 11 residues. The V end was cut by 6 bases, the J end by 7 bases, with 12 bases between.

This chain uses TRBV5-6 with TRBJ1-2, with a weak D call TRBD1 (5 bases). Germline V lookup: CDR1 SGHDT, CDR2 YYEEEE. The ends were cut back, 0 bases at V and 3 bases at J, with 21 bases in the middle. The CDR3 is 18 residues long. The CDR3 coding sequence is TGTGCCAGCAGCTTGGTGGGGCCAGGTCCGGAAGAGTACTATGGCTACACCTTC. It is translated as CASSLVGPGPEEYYGYTF.

V and J are TRBV4-1 and TRBJ1-2, with TRBD1 matching 8 bases. Trimming at V came to 2 bases and at J to 0 bases, leaving 11 bases not matched to a gene. CDR1 MGHRA and CDR2 YSYEKL come from the germline V gene. The CDR3 spans 18 residues. The CDR3 coding sequence is TGCGCCAGCAGCCAACAACGACAGGGGTTGGGAGCTAACTATGGCTACACCTTC. This translates into CASSQQRQGLGANYGYTF.

J is TRBJ1-2 and V is TRBV19, with a possible D match to TRBD1 (5 bases). CDR1 and CDR2 from the germline V gene are LNHDA and SQIVND (reference sequence). The CDR3 loop spans 13 amino acids. V dropped 7 bases and J dropped 5 bases, with 14 bases sitting between them. The CDR3 bases are TGTGCCAGTACAATCGGGGGGAGATATGGCTACACCTTC. This translates into CASTIGGRYGYTF.

This chain connects TRBV5-1 to TRBJ1-3, with unresolved D. V was clipped by 2 bases and J by 4 bases, with 10 bases between them. Germline-derived CDR1 and CDR2 are SGHRS and YFSETQ. The CDR3 runs to 14 residues. The CDR3 sequence: CASSLKGSGNTIYF. The CDR3 region has the DNA TGCGCCAGCAGCTTAAAAGGCTCCGGAAACACCATATATTTT.